This T cell receptor beta chain was captured by sequencing in a study of CD8 T cells in Susac syndrome (dated by TCRdb to the late 2010s). Describing the broader study: Of the Susac syndrome patients who were sequenced, roughly 8 were in clinical remission while about six had clinically active disease. Clonality of the CD8+ T cell repertoire was compared between roughly eleven healthy donors, roughly 14 Susac syndrome patients and under 16 multiple sclerosis patients. Susac syndrome patients were therapy-naive, on corticosteroids (some also receiving IVIg), or on IVIg alone at blood withdrawal. The study used repertoire sequencing to test whether antigen drove CD8+ T cell activation and differentiation in Susac syndrome. What the authors observed across the whole study: The TCR sequencing and HLA analysis was acknowledged to have included a relatively small number of individuals. Looking at Susac-specific public clones, the researchers identified some 15 in the total CD8+ repertoire and roughly 5 in the CD8+ TEMRA repertoire. Susac syndrome CD8+ repertoires showed clonal expansion, highest in CD8+ TEMRA cells and greater in clinically active than remitting patients.

There are 14 amino acids in the CDR3, from cysteine to phenylalanine inclusive. CDR3 DNA is the only sequence kept; it has 42 bases, read in frame from the first base. CDR1 and CDR2 are read off the germline V gene as MNHEY and SVGEGT. V is reduced by 2 bases and J by 3 bases, leaving a spacing of 10 bases between them. Peripheral blood CD8+ and CD4+ T cells from healthy donors, Susac syndrome patients and multiple sclerosis patients were profiled by high-throughput TCR beta sequencing. The Susac syndrome patients fulfilled recently defined diagnostic criteria for definite or probable disease. Bulk CD8+ and CD4+ T cells were purified magnetically by negative isolation, whereas CD8+ TEMRA cells were enriched by FACS. Blood was collected in EDTA tubes and processed within 24 hours, with PBMCs isolated through density gradient centrifugation. PBMCs destined for TCR sequencing were cryopreserved in liquid nitrogen and later thawed in a 37 °C water bath. A purity of at least 90% was achieved for sorted or isolated CD4+, CD8+ and CD8+ TEMRA cells.

Comments on this clonotype: The target of this receptor is not known. It has no much larger one-base neighbor in the sample; base qualities were not kept.

RNA was extracted with the RNeasy kit and roughly 0.5 to 1 ug was reverse transcribed using random hexamers. The immunoSEQ multiplex PCR assay, which covers 54 Vbeta and 13 Jbeta segments, was used to amplify TCR beta CDR3 regions. Bias from PCR amplification was corrected by using a synthetic template baseline for primer optimization and for computational correction. The paper's data handling went like this. Reads were annotated to V, D and J genes per IMGT and analyzed with immunoSEQ Analyzer, keeping only productive sequences. Clonality was computed as one minus Shannon entropy normalized by log2 of the number of productive unique sequences. Public and private clones were assessed among the 100 most prevalent clones of each patient and control. Clones were defined as Susac-specific if absent from the healthy and MS cohorts, from approximately 1,100 published viral clones and from other ImmuneACCESS disease sequences. The raw public reads went through TCRdb reprocessing: fastp at Q25, MiXCR clone calling, in-frame beta chains kept. Rows merge per CDR3 protein into single entries with the most common DNA and genes. The V and J calls follow TCRdb's processing rather than the paper's. Across this sample there are under 110,000 distinct CDR3 sequences, with roughly 94% seen only once. 0.4% to 0.5% of the sample rests with the top ten.

The sequence joins TRBV6-2 or TRBV6-3 to TRBJ1-2; the D gene is unclear. Sample: CD8+ T cells from PBMCs. The clonotype comes from a human donor with Susac syndrome. The sequence in DNA is TGTGCCAGCAGTTACGGTCCCGGGTACTATGGCTACACCTTC. This yields the protein CASSYGPGYYGYTF.